This TCR beta chain was obtained from a study of liver allograft versus peripheral blood T cells. Study at large: Transplanted livers held T cell receptor repertoires, and these were compared with repertoires in recipients' peripheral blood.

Findings of the study overall: Reportedly, the T cell receptor repertoires present inside liver allografts differed from those in peripheral blood.

The CDR3 has 13 residues. Between the trimmed V and J ends, which lost 3 bases and 6 bases, there was a span of 9 bases. The germline CDR1 and CDR2 sequences are MNHNS and SASEGT. TCRdb reanalysed the reads using MiXCR and keeps one entry per CDR3 protein. The sample includes several thousand distinct CDR3 sequences, 15% to 20% of them seen just once. This clonotype is labeled as medium-sized. Its cognate antigen is unknown. The TCR sequence derives from a human patient who had a liver transplant. Some T cells may arise from the graft donor. The chain recombines TRBV6-1 with TRBJ1-5; the D is unclear. The CDR3 bases are TGTGCCAGCAGTGATTTGGGAAGTCAGCCCCAGCATTTT. Protein sequence: CASSDLGSQPQHF.